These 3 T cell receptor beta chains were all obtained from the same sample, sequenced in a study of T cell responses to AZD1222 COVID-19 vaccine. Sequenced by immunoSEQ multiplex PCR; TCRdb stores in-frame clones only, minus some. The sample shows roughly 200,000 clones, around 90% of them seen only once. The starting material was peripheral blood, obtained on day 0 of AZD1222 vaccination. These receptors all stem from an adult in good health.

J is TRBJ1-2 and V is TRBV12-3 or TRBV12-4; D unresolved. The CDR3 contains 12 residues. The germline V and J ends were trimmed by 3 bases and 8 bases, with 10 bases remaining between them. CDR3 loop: CASSFTRGGYTF. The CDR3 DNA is TGTGCCAGCAGTTTTACCCGTGGAGGCTACACCTTC.

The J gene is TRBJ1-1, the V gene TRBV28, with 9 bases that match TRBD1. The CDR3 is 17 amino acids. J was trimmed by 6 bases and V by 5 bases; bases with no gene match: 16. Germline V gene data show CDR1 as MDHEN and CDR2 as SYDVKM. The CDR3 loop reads CASSPRDRVLRFAEAFF. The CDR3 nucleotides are TGTGCCAGCAGTCCCCGGGACAGGGTACTTCGATTTGCTGAAGCTTTCTTT.

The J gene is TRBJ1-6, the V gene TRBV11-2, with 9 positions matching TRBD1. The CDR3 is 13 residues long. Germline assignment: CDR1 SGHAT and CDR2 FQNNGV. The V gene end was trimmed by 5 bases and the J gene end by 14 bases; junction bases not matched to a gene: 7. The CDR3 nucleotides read TGTGCCAGCAGCCCGCGGACAGGGGTGACCCTCCACTTT. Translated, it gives CASSPRTGVTLHF.